Listed below are T cell receptor beta chains from one sample, sequenced in a study of shared clonotypes between healthy human individuals. Data came from immunoSEQ multiplex PCR; TCRdb stores just in-frame clones and leaves some out. The sample contains hundreds of thousands of clones, 80% to 95% of which appear only once. Sequences were obtained from naive CD8+ T cells sorted from blood. These receptor sequences come from a young man in good health. CDR3s include the opening cysteine and the closing phenylalanine or tryptophan. Fields, in order: clone size, J gene, D gene, V gene, CDR3 DNA, CDR3 protein. D genes are given only for firm matches. Where a row states a size, it is once, few, many or the class of an expanded clone; other rows omit it.

.,TRBJ2-6,TRBD1,TRBV7-9,TGTGCCAGCAGCCCGGACAGGGATGGGGCCAACGTCCTGACTTTC,CASSPDRDGANVLTF
.,TRBJ2-7,.,TRBV2,TGTGCCTCCCGCGGGCGGGTCCACGAGCAGTACTTC,CASRGRVHEQYF
.,TRBJ2-7,.,TRBV5-1,TGCGCCAGCAGCTTGGCCGGCAAACTCTACGAGCAGTACTTC,CASSLAGKLYEQYF
.,TRBJ1-2,.,TRBV2,TGTGCCAGCCCGGGCGTCTATGGCTACACCTTC,CASPGVYGYTF
many,TRBJ2-7,TRBD2,TRBV9,TGTGCCAGCAGCGTCGGGACTAGCGGGAGCACCGAGCAGTACTTC,CASSVGTSGSTEQYF
.,TRBJ2-1,.,TRBV13,TGTGCCAGCAGCTCAAATGAGCAGTTCTTC,CASSSNEQFF
.,TRBJ2-1,TRBD1,TRBV18,TGTGCCAGCTCACCACCGATTGATGGTAGGGGGCCAAAACATGCGGACAATGAGCAGTTCTTC,CASSPPIDGRGPKHADNEQFF
few,TRBJ2-7,.,TRBV27,TGTGCCAGCATCGGGGGATTATACGAGCAGTACTTC,CASIGGLYEQYF
.,TRBJ2-7,.,TRBV5-4,TGTGCCAGCAGCTTGGCCTCTGGCAGATACAGGAACGAGCAGTACTTC,CASSLASGRYRNEQYF
.,TRBJ1-2,.,TRBV29-1,TGCAGCGTTGAAGTGAGGGACTATGGCTACACCTTC,CSVEVRDYGYTF
.,TRBJ2-5,.,TRBV2,TGTGCCAGCAGTGAATCGGGCCAGGGGCTAGAGACCCAGTACTTC,CASSESGQGLETQYF
.,TRBJ2-2,.,TRBV29-1,TGCAGCGTTGTTGGGAACACCGGGGAGCTGTTTTTT,CSVVGNTGELFF